The clone carrying this T cell receptor (beta chain) was observed once. Sequencing used immunoSEQ multiplex PCR; TCRdb keeps in-frame clones, though not all of them. The repertoire consists of some 100,000 clones, with around nine tenths occurring once and the leading ten covering more than 0.95%. This specimen comes from a study of T cell changes during pregnancy in multiple sclerosis. V lost 4 bases, J lost 1 base, and 8 bases lay in between. Germline CDR1 reads SNHLY; CDR2 reads FYNNEI. The CDR3 runs 14 residues. The chain recombines TRBV2 with TRBJ1-3; D is undetermined. This receptor was taken from a female donor with multiple sclerosis, enrolled in a pregnancy study. The specimen comprised peripheral blood, sampled in the second trimester of pregnancy. CDR3 nucleotide sequence: TGTGCCAGCAGTGTAAGAGGGTCTGGAAACACCATATATTTT. Translation gives CASSVRGSGNTIYF.